Shown below are 7 T cell receptor beta chains from a single sample sequenced in a study of blood T cell repertoires in COVID-19. The table came from immunoSEQ multiplex PCR; TCRdb's copy has only in-frame clones and leaves some out. Of about 150,000 clones listed, 85% to 90% were seen once; the top ten hold over 12%. Sequenced material: peripheral blood. The source of these receptors is a woman aged 35 to 49 with acute or convalescent COVID-19.

The chain links TRBV7-8 to TRBJ2-1; 10 bases agree with TRBD2. V was pared by 6 bases and J by 6 bases, with 11 bases of the junction left unmatched. Germline CDR1 SGHVS, CDR2 FQNEAQ. This CDR3 region has 16 residues. For the CDR3, the DNA is TGTGCCAGCAGTAGTTGGGGGCTAGCGGGAGCCAATGAGCAGTTCTTC. It specifies CASSSWGLAGANEQFF.

V is TRBV5-4 and J is TRBJ2-1, with 8 positions matching TRBD2. The CDR3 totals 15 residues. The J segment lost 6 bases and the V segment lost 1 base, leaving 6 bases of the junction unmatched. Germline V gene sequence: CDR1 SGHNT, CDR2 YYREEE (reference sequence). CDR3 protein: CASSLFQRESNEQFF. As DNA, the CDR3 is TGTGCCAGCAGCTTGTTCCAGCGGGAGTCCAATGAGCAGTTCTTC. Drawing the rest from reference TRBV5-4 and TRBJ2-1, the complete variable domain is ETGVTQSPTHLIKTRGQQVTLRCSSQSGHNTVSWYQQALGQGPQFIFQYYREEENGRGNFPPRFSGLQFPNYSSELNVNALELDDSALYLCASSLFQRESNEQFFGPGTRLTVL.

The genes are TRBV16 and TRBJ2-7; D unclear. The CDR3 runs to 12 residues. Trimming pared 2 bases from V and 7 bases from J, leaving 9 bases between. Germline assignment: CDR1 KGHSY and CDR2 FQNENV. CDR3: CASSQLLEEQYF. The DNA of the CDR3 is TGTGCCAGCAGCCAACTCCTAGAGGAGCAGTACTTC.

This sequence joins TRBV28 and TRBJ1-1; 8 bases map to TRBD1. V gave up 7 bases and J gave up 11 bases; unmatched junction bases: 6. Germline V gene sequence: CDR1 MDHEN, CDR2 SYDVKM. This CDR3 comprises 11 residues. The CDR3 DNA follows: TGTGCCAGCACTGTCAGGGGGCCGGCTTTCTTT. Residues: CASTVRGPAFF.

The gene calls are TRBV20-1 and TRBJ2-7; D is possibly TRBD1 (5 bases). V shed 3 bases and J shed 4 bases, with 13 bases lying between them. CDR1 and CDR2 (germline): DFQATT, SNEGSKA (reference sequence). The CDR3 consists of 13 residues. The CDR3 here is CSASSRAKYEQYF. The CDR3, as DNA: TGCAGTGCTAGTTCCAGGGCTAAGTACGAGCAGTACTTC.

The chain links TRBV5-1 to TRBJ2-7; D perhaps matches TRBD1 (5 bases). This CDR3 has 16 amino acids. Germline CDR1 reads SGHRS; CDR2 reads YFSETQ. The germline V and J ends were trimmed by 0 bases and 2 bases, with 15 bases remaining between them. The CDR3 here is CASSLGPLDMTYEQYF. Here the CDR3 DNA reads TGCGCCAGCAGCTTGGGTCCTTTGGACATGACCTACGAGCAGTACTTC.

V is TRBV24-1 and J is TRBJ2-3, with D maybe TRBD1 (5 bases). The CDR3 sequence is 16 residues long. V lost 6 bases and J lost 3, with 18 bases in between. The V gene's germline CDR1 is KGHDR and CDR2 SFDVKD. CDR3 DNA sequence: TGTGCCACCAGTCCCGGATCAGGGTATATTACAGATACGCAGTATTTT. Its translation is CATSPGSGYITDTQYF.